This TCR beta chain was retrieved from a study of T cells in Graves' hyperthyroidism and ophthalmopathy. Study-level results: Model output signaled ophthalmopathy a median roughly 6.5 months ahead of onset. From stable hyperthyroidism, ophthalmopathy was separated by a 13 V-J model.

In regard to this clonotype: What it binds is not known.

Patients showing uncontrolled infection, other autoimmune disease, pregnancy or lactation were ineligible. In making diagnoses, clinical symptoms, serum thyroxine and TRAb, thyroid ultrasound and orbital computed tomography were all used. Amplification targeted TCR beta CDR3 regions from RNA transcripts. Initially, a first-round RT-PCR of the TCR CDR3 employed the HTBI primer set. In TCRdb, the multiplex PCR reads were re-called with MiXCR into one record per CDR3 protein. Among about 700,000 distinct CDR3 sequences, 12% to 15% were seen once, and the ten largest hold 9.5% to 13%. In germline, CDR1 is MNHNS, CDR2 SASEGT. V lost 7 bases and J lost 6, with 16 bases in between. CDR3 length equals 13 residues.

Sequenced input: blood. This sequence originates from a woman aged 18-30 years with Graves' hyperthyroidism. The chain carries TRBV6-1 and TRBJ2-7; D ambiguous. CDR3 in DNA: TGTGCCAGCACCCCCCCGGGTCTGGGCGAGCAGTACTTC. It encodes CASTPPGLGEQYF.